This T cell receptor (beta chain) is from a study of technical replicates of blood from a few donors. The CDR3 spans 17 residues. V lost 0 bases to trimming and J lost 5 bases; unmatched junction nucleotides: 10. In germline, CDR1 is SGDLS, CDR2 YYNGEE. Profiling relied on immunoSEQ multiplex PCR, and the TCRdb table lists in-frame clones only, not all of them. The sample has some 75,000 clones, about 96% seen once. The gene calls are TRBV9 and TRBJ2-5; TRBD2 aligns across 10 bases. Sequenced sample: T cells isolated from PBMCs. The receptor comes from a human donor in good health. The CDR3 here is CASSVAPSGSYGETQYF. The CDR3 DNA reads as TGTGCCAGCAGCGTAGCTCCTAGCGGGAGTTACGGGGAGACCCAGTACTTC. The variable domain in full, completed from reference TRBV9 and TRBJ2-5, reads DSGVTQTPKHLITATGQRVTLRCSPRSGDLSVYWYQQSLDQGLQFLIQYYNGEERAKGNILERFSAQQFPDLHSELNLSSLELGDSALYFCASSVAPSGSYGETQYFGPGTRLLVL.